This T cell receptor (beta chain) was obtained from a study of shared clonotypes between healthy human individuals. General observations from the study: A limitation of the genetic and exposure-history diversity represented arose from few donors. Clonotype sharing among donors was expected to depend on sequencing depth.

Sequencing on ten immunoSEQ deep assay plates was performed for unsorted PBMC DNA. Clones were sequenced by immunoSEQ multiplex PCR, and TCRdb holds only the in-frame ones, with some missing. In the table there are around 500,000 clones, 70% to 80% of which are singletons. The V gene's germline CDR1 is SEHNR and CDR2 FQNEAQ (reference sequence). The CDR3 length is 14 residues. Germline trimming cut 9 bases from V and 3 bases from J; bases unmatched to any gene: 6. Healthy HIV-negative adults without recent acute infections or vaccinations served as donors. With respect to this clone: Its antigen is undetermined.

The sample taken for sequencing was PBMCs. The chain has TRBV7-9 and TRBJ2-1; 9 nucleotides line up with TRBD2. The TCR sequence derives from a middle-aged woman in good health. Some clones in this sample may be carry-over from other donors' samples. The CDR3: CASLSGSIYNEQFF. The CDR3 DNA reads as TGTGCCAGTCTTAGCGGGAGTATCTACAATGAGCAGTTCTTC.